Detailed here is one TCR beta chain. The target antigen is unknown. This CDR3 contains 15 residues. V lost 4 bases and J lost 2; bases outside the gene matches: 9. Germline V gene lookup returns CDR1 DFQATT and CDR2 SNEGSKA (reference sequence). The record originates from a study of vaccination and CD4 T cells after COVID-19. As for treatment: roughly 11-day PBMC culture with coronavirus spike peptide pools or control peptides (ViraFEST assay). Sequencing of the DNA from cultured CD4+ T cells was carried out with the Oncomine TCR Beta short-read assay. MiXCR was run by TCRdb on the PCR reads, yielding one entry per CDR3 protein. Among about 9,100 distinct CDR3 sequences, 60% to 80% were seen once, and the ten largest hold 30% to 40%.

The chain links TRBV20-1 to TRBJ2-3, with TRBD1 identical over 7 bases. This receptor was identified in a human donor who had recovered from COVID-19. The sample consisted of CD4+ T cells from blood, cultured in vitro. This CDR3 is CSATDRQGVTDTQYF. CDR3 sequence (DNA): TGCAGTGCTACTGACCGACAGGGCGTCACAGATACGCAGTATTTT.